This T cell receptor (beta chain) was captured by sequencing in a study of molecular identifiers for immune sequencing clone quantification. Study findings and constraints: Barcode-sharing identical TCR molecules could underestimate highly expanded clone sizes.

Sorted naive CD8 T cells were those defined as CD8+CD4-CCR7+CD45RA+. TCRdb fed the PCR reads into MiXCR, producing one record per CDR3 protein. The sample has about 510,000 distinct CDR3 sequences; around 25% are singletons. Germline CDR1 and CDR2: GTSNPN and SVGIG (reference sequence). The CDR3 runs 13 residues. The V gene lost 0 bases and the J gene lost 7 bases, with 10 bases spanning the gap. Only a few counts were recorded for this clonotype. As yet, its antigen is unknown. This TCR was sampled from a human donor in good health. Some libraries in this study had Jurkat cell RNA spiked in. The chain carries TRBV30 and TRBJ1-5; D remains ambiguous. Material: naive CD8+ T cells from blood, with Jurkat cell RNA spiked in. The subset denotes: FACS-sorted CD8+CD4-CCR7+CD45RA+ naive T cells. The CDR3 loop reads CAWSVNMGQPQHF. In DNA, the CDR3 is TGTGCCTGGAGTGTGAATATGGGGCAGCCCCAGCATTTT. Together with reference TRBV30 and TRBJ1-5, the CDR3 gives the full variable domain: SQTIHQWPATLVQPVGSPLSLECTVEGTSNPNLYWYRQAAGRGLQLLFYSVGIGQISSEVPQNLSASRPQDRQFILSSKKLLLSDSGFYLCAWSVNMGQPQHFGDGTRLSIL.